Following are 6 T cell receptor beta chains from one sample sequenced in a study of shared clonotypes between healthy human individuals. The assay was immunoSEQ multiplex PCR, and TCRdb's table has in-frame clones only and misses some. The sample holds hundreds of thousands of clones, roughly 77% seen once. The sample consisted of PBMCs. These receptors all stem from a woman in her forties in good health. Some clones in this sample may be carry-over from other donors' samples.

This chain uses TRBV11-2 with TRBJ2-3, with D possibly being TRBD1 or TRBD2 (5 bases each). V was shortened by 5 bases and J by 0 bases, with 12 bases between the two germline ends. CDR1 SGHAT and CDR2 FQNNGV come from the germline V gene. The CDR3 extends over 15 amino acids. The CDR3 reads CASSLGRYSTDTQYF. The DNA for the CDR3 is TGTGCCAGCAGCCTGGGACGCTATAGCACAGATACGCAGTATTTT.

V usage is TRBV5-1 and J usage is TRBJ2-1; TRBD1 agrees at 9 bases. The V segment lost 4 bases and the J segment 8 bases; nucleotides outside the gene matches: 7. The CDR3 contains 14 residues. CDR1 SGHRS and CDR2 YFSETQ come from the germline V gene. CDR3 coding DNA: TGCGCCAGCAGCATGGGACAGGGTCACGATGAGCAGTTCTTC. It encodes CASSMGQGHDEQFF.

The chain links TRBV7-8 to TRBJ1-5; the D gene is possibly TRBD1 (5 bases). V shed 7 bases and J shed 6 bases, with 13 bases lying between them. Germline CDR1 is SGHVS and CDR2 is FQNEAQ. CDR3 length: 13 residues. In nucleotides, the CDR3 is TGTGCCAGCAACAACGACAGAACTCAGCCCCAGCATTTT. This gives the protein CASNNDRTQPQHF.

The chain carries TRBV7-2 and TRBJ1-5; no firm D call. Trimming pared 0 bases from V and 2 bases from J, leaving 8 bases between. This CDR3 spans 15 amino acids. Germline V gives CDR1 SGHTA, CDR2 FQGNSA. The CDR3, as DNA: TGTGCCAGCAGCTTAGCGACGGGCGGCAATCAGCCCCAGCATTTT. Its protein product is CASSLATGGNQPQHF. The full variable domain, in which reference TRBV7-2 and TRBJ1-5 provide the parts outside the CDR3, is GAGVSQSPSNKVTEKGKDVELRCDPISGHTALYWYRQSLGQGLEFLIYFQGNSAPDKSGLPSDRFSAERTGGSVSTLTIQRTQQEDSAVYLCASSLATGGNQPQHFGDGTRLSIL.

This sequence joins TRBV7-2 and TRBJ2-3; no clear D. CDR3 length: 14 amino acids. Trimming took 2 bases from V and 2 from J, leaving 8 bases between them. Germline V gene lookup returns CDR1 SGHTA and CDR2 FQGNSA. For the CDR3, the DNA is TGTGCCAGCAGCTTACGGGTCCACACAGATACGCAGTATTTT. This sequence encodes CASSLRVHTDTQYF.

The rearrangement uses TRBV5-6 and TRBJ1-2, with D uncertain. Looked up from germline, CDR1 is SGHDT and CDR2 is YYEEEE. The CDR3 has 14 amino acids. Trimming shortened V by 0 bases and J by 3 bases, and 9 bases separated the two germline ends. The CDR3 protein is CASSLGRSDYGYTF. CDR3 nucleotides: TGTGCCAGCAGCTTGGGGAGAAGCGACTATGGCTACACCTTC.